These 32 T cell receptor beta chains came from one sample sequenced in a study of high-grade serous ovarian cancer treatment subgroups. Clones were read by immunoSEQ multiplex PCR, and TCRdb kept only the in-frame ones, dropping some. The table shows about 2,700 clones, with less than 75% occurring only once. Tumor samples were obtained before definitive surgery or chemotherapy. Sequencing was done on a sample of tumor tissue. Every receptor here comes from a human donor with high-grade serous ovarian cancer.

The V gene is TRBV5-6, the J gene TRBJ1-4; weak D call: TRBD1 (6 bases). Germline CDR1 SGHDT, CDR2 YYEEEE. CDR3 size: 15 residues. Trimming removed 4 bases from V and 7 bases from J, with 17 bases in between. The CDR3 DNA reads TGTGCCAGCAGCCCCGAAGGGCGGGGGGCTGAAAAACTGTTTTTT. Translating it yields CASSPEGRGAEKLFF.

A few counts support this clone. This chain connects TRBV4-2 to TRBJ2-1; a weak D match, TRBD2 (5 bases). V gave up 0 bases and J gave up 3 bases, with 9 bases separating them. This CDR3 is 15 amino acids long. CDR1 LGHNA and CDR2 YNFKEQ come from the germline V gene. CDR3 protein: CASSQEVAFYNEQFF. CDR3 coding DNA: TGTGCCAGCAGCCAAGAAGTAGCGTTCTACAATGAGCAGTTCTTC.

The chain is built from TRBV15 and TRBJ1-5; TRBD1 matches 7 bases. After removal of 5 bases from V and 3 bases from J, the junction contained 7 bases not matched to a gene. This CDR3 has 15 amino acids. Germline V gene lookup returns CDR1 LNHNV and CDR2 YYDKDF (reference sequence). In nucleotides, the CDR3 is TGTGCCACCAGCCGTACCGGGACAGTCAATCAGCCCCAGCATTTT. It encodes CATSRTGTVNQPQHF.

The chain uses TRBV6-5 and TRBJ1-1; TRBD1 aligns across 7 bases. From germline, CDR1 is MNHEY and CDR2 SVGAGI. This CDR3 contains 13 residues. V gave up 5 bases and J gave up 8 bases; unmatched junction bases: 8. The chain's CDR3 is CASSPLLTGEAFF. The CDR3 nucleotides read TGTGCCAGCAGTCCTCTGTTGACAGGGGAAGCTTTCTTT.

The CDR3 nucleotides read TGTGCCAGCAGCCCCAGCGGGGGGCCCGGGGGGGGTACGCAGTATTTT. This translates into CASSPSGGPGGGTQYF. The chain joins TRBV7-3 to TRBJ2-3; 9 bases align to TRBD2. This CDR3 is built from 16 residues. Trimming at V came to 5 bases and at J to 8 bases, leaving 14 bases not matched to a gene. Germline CDR1 SGHTA, CDR2 FQGTGA.

This clone was recorded a few times. This chain uses TRBV6-5 with TRBJ2-3, with 8 bases aligning to TRBD2. The CDR3 is made up of 16 amino acids. J gave up 2 bases and V 4 bases, and 8 bases lay outside the gene matches. The germline V gene encodes CDR1 MNHEY and CDR2 SVGAGI. The CDR3 region is CASSSSSGPPTDTQYF. The DNA of the CDR3 is TGTGCCAGCAGTTCATCTAGCGGGCCCCCCACAGATACGCAGTATTTT.

This chain connects TRBV4-3 to TRBJ2-3; D uncertain. Germline CDR1 reads LGHNA; CDR2 reads YSLEER. This CDR3 has 15 amino acids. Trimming removed 1 base at V and 0 bases at J, with 8 bases between. CDR3 residues: CASSQAGSSTDTQYF. CDR3 DNA sequence: TGCGCCAGCAGCCAAGCGGGTTCTAGCACAGATACGCAGTATTTT.

V is TRBV5-6 and J is TRBJ2-7; 9 bases are a match to TRBD1. The J segment lost 7 bases and the V segment lost 4 bases, leaving 9 bases of the junction unmatched. Germline loops: CDR1 SGHDT, CDR2 YYEEEE. The CDR3 runs to 14 residues. This chain's CDR3 is CASSLQTGGLEQYF. DNA for the CDR3: TGTGCCAGCAGCCTGCAGACAGGGGGTCTGGAGCAGTACTTC. Drawing the rest from reference TRBV5-6 and TRBJ2-7, the complete variable domain is DAGVTQSPTHLIKTRGQQVTLRCSPKSGHDTVSWYQQALGQGPQFIFQYYEEEERQRGNFPDRFSGHQFPNYSSELNVNALLLGDSALYLCASSLQTGGLEQYFGPGTRLTVT.

The rearrangement links TRBV6-1 to TRBJ1-2, with unresolved D. V lost 0 bases, J lost 4 bases, and 15 bases lay in between. CDR1 MNHNS and CDR2 SASEGT come from the germline V gene. The CDR3 sequence is 16 residues long. This CDR3 reads CASSEASALGPYGYTF. Written as DNA, the CDR3 is TGTGCCAGCAGTGAAGCATCGGCTTTAGGACCCTATGGCTACACCTTC.

The chain uses TRBV5-4 and TRBJ2-5; unclear D gene. The CDR3 has 14 residues. Germline CDR1 is SGHNT and CDR2 is YYREEE (reference sequence). V was pared by 2 bases and J by 1 base, with 9 bases between. As DNA, the CDR3 is TGTGCCAGCAGCTTCCGCCCCGGCCAAGAGACCCAGTACTTC. Its protein is CASSFRPGQETQYF.

This chain connects TRBV7-6 to TRBJ1-1, with D maybe TRBD1 (5 bases). The CDR3 consists of 11 residues. The germline V gene has CDR1 SGHVS and CDR2 FNYEAQ. V was clipped by 8 bases and J by 4 bases, with 8 bases between them. CDR3 sequence: CASGQGTEAFF. DNA for the CDR3: TGTGCCAGCGGGCAGGGCACTGAAGCTTTCTTT.

The J gene is TRBJ2-5, the V gene TRBV20-1; D call uncertain. Trimming removed 0 bases from V and 5 bases from J, with 4 bases in between. CDR3 length equals 11 residues. Germline V CDR1 and CDR2: DFQATT, SNEGSKA (reference sequence). DNA for the CDR3: TGCAGTGCTAGAGATGGGGAGACCCAGTACTTC. Amino acids: CSARDGETQYF.

The V gene is TRBV5-5, the J gene TRBJ1-1; TRBD1 agrees at 7 bases. CDR1 is SGHKS and CDR2 is YYEKEE in the germline V gene (reference sequence). The CDR3 spans 17 residues. Trimming at V came to 0 bases and at J to 3 bases, leaving 11 bases not matched to a gene. CDR3 sequence: CASSLGAQGTLDTEAFF. The CDR3 DNA reads as TGTGCCAGCAGCTTGGGGGCACAGGGGACCCTGGACACTGAAGCTTTCTTT.

J is TRBJ2-7 and V is TRBV19; possibly TRBD1 or TRBD2 for D (5 bases each). The V end lost 5 bases, the J end lost 3 bases, and 26 bases lay between the germline ends. The CDR3 has 18 residues. CDR1 is LNHDA and CDR2 is SQIVND in the germline V gene (reference sequence). CDR3 in DNA: TGTGCCAGTAGTCTACCCCAATCCCGGGACGGAGAATTCTACGAGCAGTACTTC. As protein: CASSLPQSRDGEFYEQYF. The variable domain in full, with the rest retrieved from reference TRBV19 and TRBJ2-7, is DGGITQSPKYLFRKEGQNVTLSCEQNLNHDAMYWYRQDPGQGLRLIYYSQIVNDFQKGDIAEGYSVSREKKESFPLTVTSAQKNPTAFYLCASSLPQSRDGEFYEQYFGPGTRLTVT.

The chain couples TRBV2 to TRBJ2-1; 7 nucleotides line up with TRBD2. The CDR3 length is 16 residues. Looked up from germline, CDR1 is SNHLY and CDR2 is FYNNEI. The trim removed 6 bases at V and 9 bases at J, leaving 17 bases unmatched. In DNA, the CDR3 is TGTGCCAGCAGCCCCTCTTTTGGGGGGGGATGGAGTGAGCAGTTCTTC. It specifies CASSPSFGGGWSEQFF.

Only a few counts were recorded for this clone. This chain connects TRBV5-4 to TRBJ1-6; no firm D call. With 3 bases removed from V and 7 bases from J, the gap between germline ends came to 11 bases. The CDR3 has 14 residues. The germline CDR1 and CDR2 sequences are SGHNT and YYREEE (reference sequence). As DNA, the CDR3 is TGTGCCAGCAGCTCGGGTGGAAGCAATTCACCCCTCCACTTT. This sequence encodes CASSSGGSNSPLHF.

This chain links TRBV12-5 with TRBJ2-6; TRBD1 agrees at 9 bases. The ends lost 6 bases at V and 0 bases at J; junction bases unmatched: 12. Germline assignment: CDR1 LGHNT and CDR2 FRNRAP. The CDR3 length is 19 residues. The CDR3 DNA reads as TGTGCTAGTGGCCCGACAGTGGGGACAGGGACCTCTGGGGCCAACGTCCTGACTTTC. This gives the protein CASGPTVGTGTSGANVLTF.

The chain links TRBV6-1 to TRBJ1-6; maybe TRBD1 (5 bases). V was pared by 4 bases and J by 7 bases, with 17 bases between. Germline V CDR1 and CDR2: MNHNS, SASEGT. CDR3 size: 16 residues. CDR3 residues: CASSAALTGGNSPLHF. The CDR3 DNA reads TGTGCCAGCAGTGCCGCCCTTACTGGGGGGAATTCACCCCTCCACTTT.

The chain joins TRBV29-1 to TRBJ2-1, with TRBD2 matching over 9 bases. The germline V gene has CDR1 SQVTM and CDR2 ANQGSEA. The CDR3 runs to 14 residues. V gave up 6 bases and J gave up 6 bases; unmatched junction bases: 9. The CDR3 is CSVPWRGGINEQFF. In DNA form, the CDR3 reads TGCAGCGTCCCCTGGCGGGGGGGAATCAATGAGCAGTTCTTC.

J is TRBJ2-3 and V is TRBV6-5; 10 bases are a match to TRBD1. The trim removed 3 bases at V and 3 bases at J, leaving 3 bases unmatched. This CDR3 region has 15 residues. Germline-derived CDR1 and CDR2 are MNHEY and SVGAGI. The CDR3 nucleotides are TGTGCCAGCAGTTATCGGGACAGGGGAACAGATACGCAGTATTTT. Protein: CASSYRDRGTDTQYF.

Turning to this clone: The junction shows a germline mismatch at one end, possibly a read error. Other DNA sequences within the sample encode an identical CDR3. The chain carries TRBV19 and TRBJ1-2; TRBD1 is a possible D gene (6 bases). Per germline, CDR1 LNHDA and CDR2 SQIVND (reference sequence). This CDR3 region has 14 residues. For the CDR3, the DNA is TGCGCCAGTAGGCAAGGCGGGGGCGGCTATGGCTACACCTTC. Its protein is CASRQGGGGYGYTF.

The chain has TRBV10-3 and TRBJ1-2; D is unresolved. Per the germline V gene, CDR1 is ENHRY and CDR2 is SYGVKD. There are 15 residues in the CDR3. Trimming removed 0 bases from V and 3 bases from J, with 11 bases in between. CDR3 amino acids: CAISESRDGDYGYTF. The DNA of the CDR3 is TGTGCCATCAGTGAGTCTCGGGATGGGGACTATGGCTACACCTTC.

The chain links TRBV19 to TRBJ1-1; 9 positions agree with TRBD1. The V gene end was trimmed by 5 bases and the J gene end by 6 bases; junction bases not matched to a gene: 4. The CDR3 loop spans 13 amino acids. Germline values: CDR1 LNHDA, CDR2 SQIVND (reference sequence). CDR3 residues: CASSFRDRAEAFF. Here the CDR3 DNA reads TGTGCCAGTAGTTTTCGGGACAGGGCTGAAGCTTTCTTT.

This chain connects TRBV19 to TRBJ2-5; TRBD1 is a possible D gene (6 bases). The better agreement between TRBJ2-7 and the DNA end casts doubt on the J call. Per the germline V gene, CDR1 is LNHDA and CDR2 is SQIVND (reference sequence). The CDR3 runs to 13 residues. DNA for the CDR3: TGTGCCAGTAGTATACGGACAGCCTACGAGCAGTACTTC. It codes for CASSIRTAYEQYF.

CDR3 sequence: CASSTGESSGNTIYF. The CDR3 DNA is TGTGCCAGCAGCACAGGGGAAAGTTCTGGAAACACCATATATTTT. This sequence joins TRBV7-9 and TRBJ1-3; 7 bases fit TRBD1. The CDR3 contains 15 residues. CDR1 and CDR2 (germline): SEHNR, FQNEAQ (reference sequence). The V gene end was trimmed by 5 bases and the J gene end by 1 base; junction bases not matched to a gene: 5.

The chain joins TRBV6-5 to TRBJ1-6; D uncertain. CDR1 MNHEY and CDR2 SVGAGI come from the germline V gene. The CDR3 runs 16 residues. Trimming took 0 bases from V and 5 from J, leaving 11 bases between them. The chain's CDR3 is CASSYSTTLNNSPLHF. The CDR3 DNA is TGTGCCAGCAGTTACTCAACGACGCTGAATAATTCACCCCTCCACTTT.

This sequence joins TRBV7-8 and TRBJ1-4, with a tentative D call TRBD1 (5 bases). V shed 2 bases and J shed 3 bases, with 10 bases lying between them. The germline CDR1 and CDR2 sequences are SGHVS and FQNEAQ. The CDR3 sequence is 15 residues long. CDR3 loop: CASSLILGANEKLFF. CDR3 DNA: TGTGCCAGCAGCTTAATTTTAGGGGCTAATGAAAAACTGTTTTTT.

The chain combines TRBV6-5 with TRBJ2-6, with 9 bases aligning to TRBD1. The length of the CDR3 is 14 residues. Looked up from germline, CDR1 is MNHEY and CDR2 is SVGAGI. Germline trimming cut 8 bases from V and 2 bases from J; bases unmatched to any gene: 1. CDR3 in DNA: TGTGCCAGCCGACAGGGGGCTGGGGCCAACGTCCTGACTTTC. Translation gives CASRQGAGANVLTF.

V usage is TRBV5-1 and J usage is TRBJ2-7; D possibly corresponds to TRBD2 (5 bases). The V end lost 1 base, the J end lost 4 bases, and 12 bases lay between the germline ends. The CDR3 extends over 14 amino acids. Looked up from germline, CDR1 is SGHRS and CDR2 is YFSETQ. CDR3 loop: CASSLTGNNYEQYF. DNA for the CDR3: TGCGCCAGCAGCTTGACCGGGAACAATTACGAGCAGTACTTC.

This clone came up a few times. The rearrangement links TRBV6-5 to TRBJ2-7, with D perhaps matching TRBD2 (7 bases). V was shortened by 0 bases and J by 0 bases, with 12 bases between the two germline ends. This CDR3 contains 16 residues. The germline CDR1 and CDR2 sequences are MNHEY and SVGAGI. The CDR3: CASSYSRGGSSYEQYF. In DNA, the CDR3 is TGTGCCAGCAGTTACTCGAGGGGGGGAAGCTCCTACGAGCAGTACTTC.

The V and J genes are TRBV10-3 and TRBJ2-7; D not resolved. CDR1 ENHRY and CDR2 SYGVKD come from the germline V gene. This CDR3 spans 11 amino acids. Trimming pared 3 bases from V and 3 bases from J, leaving 3 bases between. The DNA for the CDR3 is TGTGCCATCAGTGACAGCTACGAGCAGTACTTC. It yields the protein CAISDSYEQYF.

The chain uses TRBV5-1 and TRBJ2-5, with D possibly being TRBD2 (5 bases). The CDR3 runs to 14 residues. Germline CDR1 is SGHRS and CDR2 is YFSETQ. V was shortened by 0 bases and J by 2 bases, with 8 bases between the two germline ends. Written as DNA, the CDR3 is TGCGCCAGCAGCTTGGCCGGGAATCAAGAGACCCAGTACTTC. Translating gives CASSLAGNQETQYF.